This TCR beta chain originates from a study of CD8+ T cells in alopecia areata. RNA extraction was followed by reverse transcription into cDNA, which acted as the sequencing template. The repertoire was sequenced with immunoSEQ multiplex PCR; TCRdb's copy has only in-frame clones and lacks some. The data show 160,000 or so clones, about 70% seen once. The sample holds a few counts of this clone. Using a FACSAria, the CD4+ and CD8+ T cells were sorted from the PBMCs. This receptor was taken from a human donor with alopecia areata. The sequencing used CD8+ T cells sorted from blood, collected at week 0.

As DNA, the CDR3 is TGTGCCAGCAGCAGAACGCGGAGGGGAGGAGGGTTCTACGAGCAGTACTTC. This sequence encodes CASSRTRRGGGFYEQYF. The chain employs TRBV21-1 and TRBJ2-7; the table's D gene call, TRBD2, was not cross checked with the DNA. TRBV21-1 is tagged as a pseudogene. The CDR3 spans 17 residues.